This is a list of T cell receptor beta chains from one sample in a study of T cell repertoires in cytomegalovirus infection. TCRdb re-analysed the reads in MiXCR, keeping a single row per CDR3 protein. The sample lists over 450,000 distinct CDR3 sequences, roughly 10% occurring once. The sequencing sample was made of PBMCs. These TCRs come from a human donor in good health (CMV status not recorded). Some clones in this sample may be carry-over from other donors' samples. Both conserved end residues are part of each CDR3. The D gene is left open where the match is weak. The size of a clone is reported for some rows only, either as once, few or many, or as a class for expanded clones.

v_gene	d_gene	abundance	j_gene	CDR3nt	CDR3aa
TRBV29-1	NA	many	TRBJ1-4	TGCAGCGCCGGGGACACAACCTTGTTTTTT	CSAGDTTLFF
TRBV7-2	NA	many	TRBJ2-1	TGTGCCAGCAGCCCTACGGCAGGGCGGTTTGATGAGCAGTTCTTC	CASSPTAGRFDEQFF
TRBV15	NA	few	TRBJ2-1	TGTGCCACCAGCAGAGATGATAGCTCCGATGAGCAGTTCTTC	CATSRDDSSDEQFF
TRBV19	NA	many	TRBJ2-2	TGTGCCAGTAGTACATCGACCCCCGGGGAGCTGTTTTTT	CASSTSTPGELFF
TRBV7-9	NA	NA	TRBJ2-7	TGTGCCAGCAGCTGGGGGGAAGTCTCCTACGAGCAGTACTTC	CASSWGEVSYEQYF
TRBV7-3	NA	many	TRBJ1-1	TGTGCCAGCAGCTTAACCCTCATATCTGAAGCTTTCTTT	CASSLTLISEAFF
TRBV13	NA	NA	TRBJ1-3	TGTGCCAGCAGCACCACGCCTACAACTGCTGGAAACACCATATATTTT	CASSTTPTTAGNTIYF
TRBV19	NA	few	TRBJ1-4	TGTGCCAGTAGGGATGACATAGGTGGGGAAAAACTGTTTTTT	CASRDDIGGEKLFF
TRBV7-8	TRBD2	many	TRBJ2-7	TGTGCCAGCAGCTTAGAGCGGACTAGCGGGTTAAGATACGAGCAGTACTTC	CASSLERTSGLRYEQYF
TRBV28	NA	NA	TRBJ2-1	TGTGCCAGCAGCCCGCGCGGTAGCGCCTCCTACAATGAGCAGTTCTTC	CASSPRGSASYNEQFF
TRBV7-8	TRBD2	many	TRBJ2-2	TGTGCCAGCAGCCCCAAGACTAGCGGGGGGGACACCGGGGAGCTGTTTTTT	CASSPKTSGGDTGELFF
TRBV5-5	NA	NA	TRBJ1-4	TGTGCCAGCAGCTCGTCCAGACAGACTAATGAAAAACTGTTTTTT	CASSSSRQTNEKLFF
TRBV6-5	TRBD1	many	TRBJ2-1	TGTGCCAGCTATGACAGGGTCCTGAGCTCCTACAATGAGCAGTTCTTC	CASYDRVLSSYNEQFF
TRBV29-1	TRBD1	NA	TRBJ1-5	TGCAGCGTTGAGACAGGGGGCTCCGCAGATACGCAGCATTTT	CSVETGGSADTQHF
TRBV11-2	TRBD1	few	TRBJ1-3	TGTGCCAGCAGCTCCCCACAGGGGGCGGGAAACACCATATATTTT	CASSSPQGAGNTIYF
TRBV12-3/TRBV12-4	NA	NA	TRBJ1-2	TGTGCCAGCACCCAGGGATATGGCTGCACCTTC	CASTQGYGCTF
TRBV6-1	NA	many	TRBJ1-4	TGTGCCAGCGGTCTACAGAGTAATGAAAAACTGTTTTTT	CASGLQSNEKLFF
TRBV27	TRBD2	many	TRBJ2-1	TGTGCCAGCAGTTTATCCGCGGGGGGACCAGGGCTCAATGAGCAGTTCTTC	CASSLSAGGPGLNEQFF
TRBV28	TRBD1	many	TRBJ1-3	TGTGCCAGCAGTTCTCCGGGCGGGACAGAGAACACCATATATTTT	CASSSPGGTENTIYF
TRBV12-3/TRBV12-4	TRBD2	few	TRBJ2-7	TGTGCCAGCAGCCCTCCCACTAGCGGGGGGGCCTACGAGCAGTACTTC	CASSPPTSGGAYEQYF
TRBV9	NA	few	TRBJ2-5	TGTGCCAGCAGCGTAGGGAGATTTCAAGAGACCCAGTACTTC	CASSVGRFQETQYF
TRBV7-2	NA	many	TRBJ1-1	TGTGCCAGCAAGAATGACCCGGGGGTTACTGAAGCTTTCTTT	CASKNDPGVTEAFF
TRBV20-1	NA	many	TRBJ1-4	TGCAGTGCTAGCCGGGACAACAGTGAAAAACTGTTTTTT	CSASRDNSEKLFF
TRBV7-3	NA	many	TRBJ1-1	TGTGCCAGCAGCGCCTCGACGGCAGGCGGGGAAGCTTTCTTT	CASSASTAGGEAFF
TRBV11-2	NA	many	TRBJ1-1	TGTGCCAGCAGCTCCCCCCGGGACAACCCCCTTGAAGCTTTCTTT	CASSSPRDNPLEAFF
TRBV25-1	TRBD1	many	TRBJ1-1	TGTGCCAGCAGTGGACCCGGACAGGGGGGGAGAGCTGATCTACCGGCTTTCTTT	CASSGPGQGGRADLPAFF
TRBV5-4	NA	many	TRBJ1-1	TGTGCCAGCAGCCGACCCCCAGGGGACACTGAAGCTTTCTTT	CASSRPPGDTEAFF
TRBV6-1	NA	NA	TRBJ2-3	TGTGCCAGCAGTGAACCTCCTTCAGATACGCAGTATTTT	CASSEPPSDTQYF
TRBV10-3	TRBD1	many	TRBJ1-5	TGTGCCATCAGTCCCGACAGGGATGATCAGCCCCAGCATTTT	CAISPDRDDQPQHF
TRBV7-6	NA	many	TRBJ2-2	TGTGCCAGCAGCTCAGAAGTCACCGGGGAGCTGTTTTTT	CASSSEVTGELFF
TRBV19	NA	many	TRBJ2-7	TGTGCCAGTAGTATAGGTCCGGGCTACGAGCAGTACTTC	CASSIGPGYEQYF
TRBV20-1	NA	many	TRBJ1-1	TGCAGTGCCAAGACAGGGAACACTGAAGCTTTCTTT	CSAKTGNTEAFF
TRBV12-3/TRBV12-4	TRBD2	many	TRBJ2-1	TGTGCCAGCTCCTCCTACGGGGCTAGCGGGGCAAATGAGCAGTTCTTC	CASSSYGASGANEQFF
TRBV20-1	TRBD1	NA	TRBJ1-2	TGCAGTGCTAGGGAGGGGAGACAGGGATCTGTCGGTGGCTACACCTTC	CSAREGRQGSVGGYTF
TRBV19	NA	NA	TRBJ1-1	TGTGCCAGTACTGTATACAGCGACATGAACACTGAAGCTTTCTTT	CASTVYSDMNTEAFF
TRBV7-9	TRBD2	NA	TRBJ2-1	TGTGCCAGCAGGACCCCGGGACTAGCGGGAGGCTATGAGCAGTTCTTC	CASRTPGLAGGYEQFF
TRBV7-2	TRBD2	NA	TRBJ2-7	TGTGCCAGCAGCTCAGCGGGGGGGAGCTCCTACGAGCAGTACTTC	CASSSAGGSSYEQYF
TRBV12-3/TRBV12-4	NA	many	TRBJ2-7	TGTGCCAGCAGCAACCCTCGGGTCGAGCAGTACTTC	CASSNPRVEQYF
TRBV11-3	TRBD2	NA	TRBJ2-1	TGTGCCAGCAGCTTAGATGGCGGGAGGGCCGGGGGTGAGCAGTTCTTC	CASSLDGGRAGGEQFF
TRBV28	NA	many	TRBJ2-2	TGTGCCAGCAGTTTGGGTGCCGGGGCGAACACCGGGGAGCTGTTTTTT	CASSLGAGANTGELFF
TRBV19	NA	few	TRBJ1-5	TGTGCCAGTAGCGACACTAGCAATCAGCCCCAGCATTTT	CASSDTSNQPQHF
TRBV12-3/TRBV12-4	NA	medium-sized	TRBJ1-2	TGTGCCAGCAGTTTAGGAGGGGGGCGAAGGGGCTACACCTTC	CASSLGGGRRGYTF
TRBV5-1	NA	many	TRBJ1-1	TGCGCCAGCAGCCCACAAGCCCGACGGGAAAACACTGAAGCTTTCTTT	CASSPQARRENTEAFF
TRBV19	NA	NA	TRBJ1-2	TGTGCCAGTAGTCCCGTGGGCGCTTGGGGCTACACCTTC	CASSPVGAWGYTF
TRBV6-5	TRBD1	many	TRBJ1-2	TGTGCCAGCAGTAACCGGGACAGTAGTAACTATGGCTACACCTTC	CASSNRDSSNYGYTF
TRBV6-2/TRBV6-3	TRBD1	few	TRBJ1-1	TGTGCCAGCAGTTACGCGACAGGGGGCGCGGGGACTGAAGCTTTCTTT	CASSYATGGAGTEAFF
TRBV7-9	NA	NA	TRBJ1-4	TGTGCCAGCAGCTTCGATGGGGCTAATGAAAAACTGTTTTTT	CASSFDGANEKLFF
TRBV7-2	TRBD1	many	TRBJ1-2	TGTGCCAGCAGCCCCCGGACAGGGGACCACTATGGCTACACCTTC	CASSPRTGDHYGYTF
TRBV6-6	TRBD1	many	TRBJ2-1	TGTGCCAGCCTGAAGGTAGCGGGGGGACAGGGGGCCCTGAGCTCCTACAATGAGCAGTTCTTC	CASLKVAGGQGALSSYNEQFF
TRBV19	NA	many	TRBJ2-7	TGTGCCAGTAGTAATGGGGGAGGATCCTACGAGCAGTACTTC	CASSNGGGSYEQYF
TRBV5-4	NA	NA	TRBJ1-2	TGTGCCAGCAGCTTGGCCGCAGATGACTATGGCTACACCTTC	CASSLAADDYGYTF
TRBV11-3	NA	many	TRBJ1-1	TGTGCCAGCAGCTTAACAGGGTTCACTGAAGCTTTCTTT	CASSLTGFTEAFF
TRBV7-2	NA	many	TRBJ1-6	TGTGCCAGCAGCTTAGGGGGGGCAGCGGATAATTCACCCCTCCACTTT	CASSLGGAADNSPLHF
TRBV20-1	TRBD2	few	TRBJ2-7	TGCAGTGCTCCTCTAGCGGGAGGCCCCTACGAGCAGTACTTC	CSAPLAGGPYEQYF
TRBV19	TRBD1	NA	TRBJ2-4	TGTGCCAGTAGTATAGGGACAGGGGGTTTTTACATTCAGTACTTC	CASSIGTGGFYIQYF
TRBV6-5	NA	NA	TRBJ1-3	TGTGCCAGCAGTTACTCGAAGGCGGGGAGAAACACCATATATTTT	CASSYSKAGRNTIYF
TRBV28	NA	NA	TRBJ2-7	TGTGCCAGCAGACCAACCGGACCCTCGGGAAGCTACGAGCAGTACTTC	CASRPTGPSGSYEQYF
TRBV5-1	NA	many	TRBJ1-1	TGCGCCAGCAGCTTGGCTAGGGGACTTCTCCCGGCTTTCTTT	CASSLARGLLPAFF
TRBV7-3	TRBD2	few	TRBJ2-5	TGTGCCAGCAGCCTTAACAGCGGGAGGATGGAGACCCAGTACTTC	CASSLNSGRMETQYF
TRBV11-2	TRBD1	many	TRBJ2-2	TGTGCCAGCAGACCCGACAGGGGGGACACCGGGGAGCTGTTTTTT	CASRPDRGDTGELFF